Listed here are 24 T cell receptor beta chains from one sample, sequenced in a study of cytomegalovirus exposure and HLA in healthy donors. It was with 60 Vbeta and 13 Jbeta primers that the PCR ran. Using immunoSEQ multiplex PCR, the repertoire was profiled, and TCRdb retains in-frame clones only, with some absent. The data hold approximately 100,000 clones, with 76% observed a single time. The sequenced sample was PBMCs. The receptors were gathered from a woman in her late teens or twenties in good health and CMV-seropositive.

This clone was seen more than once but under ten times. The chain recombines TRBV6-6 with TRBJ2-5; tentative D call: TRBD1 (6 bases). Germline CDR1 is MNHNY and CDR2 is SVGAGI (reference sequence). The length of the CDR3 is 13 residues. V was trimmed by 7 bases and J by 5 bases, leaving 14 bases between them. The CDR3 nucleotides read TGTGCCAGCAACATAGGGGGAGATGAGACCCAGTACTTC. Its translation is CASNIGGDETQYF.

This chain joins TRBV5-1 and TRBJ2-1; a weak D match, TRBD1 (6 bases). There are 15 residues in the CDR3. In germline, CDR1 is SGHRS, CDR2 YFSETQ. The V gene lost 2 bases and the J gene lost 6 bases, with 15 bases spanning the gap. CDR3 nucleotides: TGCGCCAGCAGCTTTGACAGGACCTTAGGCAATGAGCAGTTCTTC. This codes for CASSFDRTLGNEQFF.

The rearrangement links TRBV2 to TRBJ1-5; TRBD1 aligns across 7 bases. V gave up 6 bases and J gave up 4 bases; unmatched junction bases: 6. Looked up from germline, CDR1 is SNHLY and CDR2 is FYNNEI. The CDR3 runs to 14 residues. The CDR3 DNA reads TGTGCCAGCAGGGCGACAGGGATTAATCAGCCCCAGCATTTT. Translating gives CASRATGINQPQHF.

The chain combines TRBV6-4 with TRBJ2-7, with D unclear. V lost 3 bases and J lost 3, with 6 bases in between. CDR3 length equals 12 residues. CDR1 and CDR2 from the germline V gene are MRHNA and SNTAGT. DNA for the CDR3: TGTGCCAGCAGTGAGGGCAGCTACGAGCAGTACTTC. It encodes CASSEGSYEQYF.

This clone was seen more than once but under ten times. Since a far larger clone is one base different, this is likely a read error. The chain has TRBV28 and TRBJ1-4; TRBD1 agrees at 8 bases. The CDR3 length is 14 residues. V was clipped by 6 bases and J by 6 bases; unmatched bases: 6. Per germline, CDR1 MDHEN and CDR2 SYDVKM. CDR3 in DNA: TGTGCCAGCAGACCGACAGGGGACGATGAAAAACTGTTTTTT. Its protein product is CASRPTGDDEKLFF.

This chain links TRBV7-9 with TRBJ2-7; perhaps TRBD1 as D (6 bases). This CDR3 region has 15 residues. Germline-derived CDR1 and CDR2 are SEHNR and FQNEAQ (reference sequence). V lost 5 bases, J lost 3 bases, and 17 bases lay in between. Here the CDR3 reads CASSQTWTALYEQYF. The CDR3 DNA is TGTGCCAGCAGCCAGACCTGGACAGCCCTCTACGAGCAGTACTTC.

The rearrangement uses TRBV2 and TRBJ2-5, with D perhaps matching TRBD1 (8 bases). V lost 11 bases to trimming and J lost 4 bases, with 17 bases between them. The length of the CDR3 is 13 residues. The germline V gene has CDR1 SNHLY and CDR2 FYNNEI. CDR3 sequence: CAVGRDRPETQYF. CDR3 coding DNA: TGTGCCGTGGGGAGGGACAGGCCAGAGACCCAGTACTTC.

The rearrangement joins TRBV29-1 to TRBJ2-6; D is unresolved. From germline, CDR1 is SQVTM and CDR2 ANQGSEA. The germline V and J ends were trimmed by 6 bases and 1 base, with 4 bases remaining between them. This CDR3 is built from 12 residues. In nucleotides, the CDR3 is TGCAGCGTGGCTTCTGGGGCCAACGTCCTGACTTTC. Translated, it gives CSVASGANVLTF.

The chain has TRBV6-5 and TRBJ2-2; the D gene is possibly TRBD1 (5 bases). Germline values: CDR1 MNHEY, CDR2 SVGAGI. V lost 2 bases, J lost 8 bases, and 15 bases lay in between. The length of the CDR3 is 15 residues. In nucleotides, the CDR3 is TGTGCCAGCAGTTACAAGGGCCAGGGTTCAGGGGAGCTGTTTTTT. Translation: CASSYKGQGSGELFF.

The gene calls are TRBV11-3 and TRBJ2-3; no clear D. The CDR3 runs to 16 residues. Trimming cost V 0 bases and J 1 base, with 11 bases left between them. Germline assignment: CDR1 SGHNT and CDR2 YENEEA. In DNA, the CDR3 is TGTGCCAGCAGCTTAGATGAAGCAATCGGCACAGATACGCAGTATTTT. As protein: CASSLDEAIGTDTQYF.

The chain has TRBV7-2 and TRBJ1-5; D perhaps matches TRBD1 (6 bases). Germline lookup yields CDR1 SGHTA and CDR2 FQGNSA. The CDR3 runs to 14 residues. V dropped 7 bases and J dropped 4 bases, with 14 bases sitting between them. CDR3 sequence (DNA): TGTGCCAGCACCACCCAGGGGTCTAATCAGCCCCAGCATTTT. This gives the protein CASTTQGSNQPQHF.

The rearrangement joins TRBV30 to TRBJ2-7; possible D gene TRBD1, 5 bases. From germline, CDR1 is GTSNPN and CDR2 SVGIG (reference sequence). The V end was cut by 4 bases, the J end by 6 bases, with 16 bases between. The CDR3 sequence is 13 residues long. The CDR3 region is CAWTWGSRIEQYF. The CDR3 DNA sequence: TGTGCCTGGACCTGGGGCTCCCGGATCGAGCAGTACTTC.

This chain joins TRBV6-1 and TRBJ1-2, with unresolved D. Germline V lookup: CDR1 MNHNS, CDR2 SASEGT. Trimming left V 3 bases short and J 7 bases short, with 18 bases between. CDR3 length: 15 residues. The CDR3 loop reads CASSDTGSEHGGYTF. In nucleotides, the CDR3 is TGTGCCAGCAGTGATACCGGGTCCGAACACGGTGGCTACACCTTC.

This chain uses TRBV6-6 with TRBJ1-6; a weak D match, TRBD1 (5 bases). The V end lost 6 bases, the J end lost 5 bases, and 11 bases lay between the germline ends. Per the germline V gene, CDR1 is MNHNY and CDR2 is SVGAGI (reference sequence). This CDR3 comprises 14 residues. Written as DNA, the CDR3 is TGTGCCAGCAGAAAACAGGAAAATAATTCACCCCTCCACTTT. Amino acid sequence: CASRKQENNSPLHF.

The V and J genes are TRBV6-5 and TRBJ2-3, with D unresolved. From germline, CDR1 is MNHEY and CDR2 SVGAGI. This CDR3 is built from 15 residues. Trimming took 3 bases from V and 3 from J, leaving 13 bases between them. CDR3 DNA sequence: TGTGCCAGCAGTTATGGGCTACCGATAACAGATACGCAGTATTTT. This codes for CASSYGLPITDTQYF.

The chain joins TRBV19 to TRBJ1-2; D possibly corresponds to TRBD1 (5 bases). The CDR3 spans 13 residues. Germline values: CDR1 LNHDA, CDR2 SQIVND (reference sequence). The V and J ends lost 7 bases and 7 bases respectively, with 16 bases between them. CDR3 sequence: CASTPGGVVGYTF. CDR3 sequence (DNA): TGTGCCAGTACTCCCGGAGGGGTCGTTGGCTACACCTTC.

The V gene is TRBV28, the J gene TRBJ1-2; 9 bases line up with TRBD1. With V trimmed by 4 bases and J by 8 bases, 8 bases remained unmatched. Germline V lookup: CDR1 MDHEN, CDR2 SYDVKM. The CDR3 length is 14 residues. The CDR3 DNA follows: TGTGCCAGCAGTTCAGGGACAGGGTCTGGAGGCTACACCTTC. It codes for CASSSGTGSGGYTF.

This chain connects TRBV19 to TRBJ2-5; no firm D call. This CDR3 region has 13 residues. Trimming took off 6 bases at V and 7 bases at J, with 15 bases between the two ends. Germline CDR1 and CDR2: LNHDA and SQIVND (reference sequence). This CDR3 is CASSLAAERTQYF. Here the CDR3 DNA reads TGTGCCAGTAGCCTCGCGGCTGAACGGACCCAGTACTTC.

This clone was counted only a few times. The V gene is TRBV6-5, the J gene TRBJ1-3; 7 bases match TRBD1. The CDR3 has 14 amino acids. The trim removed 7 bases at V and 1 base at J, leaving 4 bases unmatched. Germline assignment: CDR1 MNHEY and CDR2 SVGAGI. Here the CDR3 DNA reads TGTGCCAGCAAAAGGGACAGATCTGGAAACACCATATATTTT. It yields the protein CASKRDRSGNTIYF.

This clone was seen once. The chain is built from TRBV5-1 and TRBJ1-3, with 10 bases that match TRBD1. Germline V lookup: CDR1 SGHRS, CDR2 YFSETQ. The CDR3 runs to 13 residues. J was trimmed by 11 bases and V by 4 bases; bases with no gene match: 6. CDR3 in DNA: TGCGCCAGCAGCGAAAGACAGGGGGCCGCCATATATTTT. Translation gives CASSERQGAAIYF.

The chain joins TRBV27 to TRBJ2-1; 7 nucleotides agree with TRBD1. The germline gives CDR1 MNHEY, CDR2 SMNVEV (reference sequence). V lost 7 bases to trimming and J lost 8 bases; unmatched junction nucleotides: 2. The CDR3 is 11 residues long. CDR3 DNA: TGTGCCAGCAACCAGGGGGATGAGCAGTTCTTC. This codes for CASNQGDEQFF.

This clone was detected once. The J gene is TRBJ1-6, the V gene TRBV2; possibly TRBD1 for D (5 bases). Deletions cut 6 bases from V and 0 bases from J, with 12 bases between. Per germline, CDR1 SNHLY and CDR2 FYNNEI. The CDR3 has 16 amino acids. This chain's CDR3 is CASRNRTNSYNSPLHF. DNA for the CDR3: TGTGCCAGCAGGAACAGGACAAACTCCTATAATTCACCCCTCCACTTT.

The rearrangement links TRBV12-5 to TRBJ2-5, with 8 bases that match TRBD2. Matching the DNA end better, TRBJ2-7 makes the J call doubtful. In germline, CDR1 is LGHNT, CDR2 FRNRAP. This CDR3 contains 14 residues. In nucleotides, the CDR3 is TGTGCTAGTGGTTTCGGGGGGGTGGTATACGAGCAGTACTTC. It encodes CASGFGGVVYEQYF.

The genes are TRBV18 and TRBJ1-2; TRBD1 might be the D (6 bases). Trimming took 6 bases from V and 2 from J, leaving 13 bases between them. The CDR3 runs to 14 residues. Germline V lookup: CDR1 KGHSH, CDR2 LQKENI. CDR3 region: CASSQGQTNYGYTF. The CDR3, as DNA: TGTGCCAGCTCCCAAGGACAGACCAACTATGGCTACACCTTC.